This T cell receptor (beta chain) is drawn from a study of blood T cells in healthy people across ages. This CDR3 is built from 15 residues. Germline loops: CDR1 MNHEY, CDR2 SMNVEV (reference sequence). Deletions cut 3 bases from V and 0 bases from J, with 8 bases between. A second about 6 to 11 cycle PCR used barcoded and J-beta primers. TCRdb analysed the 5' RACE reads with MiXCR anew, one entry per CDR3 protein. The table includes 750,000 to 1,000,000 distinct CDR3 sequences, 25% to 35% detected once. Findings of the study overall: The fall in TCR beta diversity per million T cells was roughly linear with age.

This clonotype has ten or more counts. The antigen is not known. A further study also used this sample, focusing on T cells of mothers and their children. As reported in that work: RNA extracted was entirely used for cDNA synthesis, approximately 1.5 ug per 15 ul. Slightly, though not significantly, more overlap was seen in related than in unrelated mother-child pairs.

The J gene is TRBJ1-4, the V gene TRBV27, with D possibly TRBD1 on 5 matching bases. The clonotype was recovered from a woman between 40 and 55 years old in good health. Source material: blood. The CDR3 DNA reads TGTGCCAGCAGTTTCGGAGGGGCAACTAATGAAAAACTGTTTTTT. This sequence encodes CASSFGGATNEKLFF.